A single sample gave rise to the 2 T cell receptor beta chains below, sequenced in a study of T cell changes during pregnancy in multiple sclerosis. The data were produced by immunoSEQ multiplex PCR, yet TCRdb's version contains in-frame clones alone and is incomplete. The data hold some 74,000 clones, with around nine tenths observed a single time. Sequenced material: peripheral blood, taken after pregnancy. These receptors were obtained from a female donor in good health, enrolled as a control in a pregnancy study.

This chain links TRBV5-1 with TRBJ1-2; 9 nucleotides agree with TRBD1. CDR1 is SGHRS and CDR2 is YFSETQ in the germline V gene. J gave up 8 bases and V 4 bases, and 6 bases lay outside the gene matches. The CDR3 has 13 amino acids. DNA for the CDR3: TGCGCCAGCAGCACCCGACAGGGGGACGGCTACACCTTC. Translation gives CASSTRQGDGYTF.

The CDR3 here is CASSPSYTGNTEAFF. The CDR3 nucleotides are TGCGCCAGCAGCCCATCCTACACAGGGAACACTGAAGCTTTCTTT. The V and J genes are TRBV4-1 and TRBJ1-1; a weak D match, TRBD1 (5 bases). Deletions cut 4 bases from V and 1 base from J, with 13 bases between. This CDR3 comprises 15 residues. CDR1 is MGHRA, CDR2 YSYEKL, per germline.